This T cell receptor beta chain was recorded in a study of tumor and adjacent non-tumor tissue in lung cancer listed by TCRdb under 2018. About the study as a whole: By cancer type, the cohort comprised under 15 adenocarcinoma patients, 2 squamous cell carcinoma patients and 1 small cell lung cancer patient. Sequencing produced about 120,000,000 productive TCRbeta reads in total, an average of about 4.17 million reads per sample. The 15 enrolled patients, of whom roughly 10 were men and 5 were women, were aged about 31 to 80 years and were diagnosed with TNM stage I to III disease. A few dozen paired specimens, one tumor and one normal lung sample per patient, were profiled by TCRbeta CDR3 sequencing. The study compared bulk TCRbeta repertoires between lung tumor tissue and matched distant non-tumor lung tissue from over twelve lung cancer patients.

The germline V gene supplies CDR1 MDHEN and CDR2 SYDVKM. From the cysteine up to the phenylalanine, the CDR3 has a length of 14 residues. CDR3 DNA is the only sequence kept; it has 42 bases, read in frame from the first base. RNA was isolated from bulk, unsorted tissue, and RNA quality was assessed with a NanoDrop ND-1000 and an Agilent 2100. Newly diagnosed lung cancer patients without prior chemotherapy who had been admitted for thoracic surgery in China between August and November 2014 were enrolled as donors. Anyone who had undergone radiotherapy or chemotherapy before, or who had another cancer at the same time, was left out of the study. Surgical tissue pieces of roughly 1-2 cm3 were preserved in RNAlater solution and stored at -80 °C until use. Receptor libraries were prepared by multiplex PCR. Instrument on record: Illumina HiSeq 2500. TCRbeta libraries were constructed through three rounds of nested PCR with primers (Table S4) according to protocols adapted from ARM-PCR. Before sequencing, PCR products in the 200-500 bp range were cut out of the gel and cleaned up using the QIAquick gel extraction kit. The paper's processing steps were these. Reads were cleaned using Trimmomatic, were merged into complete CDR3 sequences using FLASH, and were assigned to V(D)J germline segments using MiTCR. Clonal diversity was calculated as the inverse Simpson's index using VDJtools. A read counted as productive if the sequence was in-frame and lacked a premature stop codon. TCRdb passed the public sequencing reads through fastp at Q25 and MiXCR, retaining productive beta sequences. Every distinct CDR3 protein forms one entry, paired with its most common genes and DNA. The V and J calls and clone size are TCRdb's, not the authors'. For this sample the table gives roughly 140,000 distinct CDR3 sequences, of which approximately 72% were detected only once. The biggest ten clones account for 15% to 20% of the sample.

Only a few counts were recorded for this clonotype. Its cognate antigen has yet to be identified. One junction end does not reproduce the germline sequence, and a read error may be involved. Study-wide conclusions, independent of this receptor: The sequencing platform is not named in the methods, and unique molecular identifiers are not mentioned. Only about 15 patients were in the cohort, and the authors stated that larger samples and more detailed clinical data are needed. TCR diversity (inverse Simpson) was significantly higher in tumor than in normal lung tissue (roughly 430 vs 170, P = 0.0075, Mann-Whitney U test). Because peripheral blood was not sequenced, the blood TCRbeta repertoires of the lung cancer patients in the study went unexamined. Younger patients had significantly higher TCR diversity, and higher tumor TCR diversity was associated with shorter overall and disease-free survival. A significantly larger cumulative share of the repertoire was made up by the top 100 clones in normal lung than in tumor tissue.

The receptor chain draws on TRBV28 and TRBJ1-2; 5 matching bases give a weak D call of TRBD1. Sequencing input: lung tumor tissue. This receptor was taken from a man aged 60-69 years with small cell lung cancer. Here is the DNA: TGCGCCAGCAATTTTGGTGAGAGGGGCTATGGCTACACCTTC. Its protein is CASNFGERGYGYTF.